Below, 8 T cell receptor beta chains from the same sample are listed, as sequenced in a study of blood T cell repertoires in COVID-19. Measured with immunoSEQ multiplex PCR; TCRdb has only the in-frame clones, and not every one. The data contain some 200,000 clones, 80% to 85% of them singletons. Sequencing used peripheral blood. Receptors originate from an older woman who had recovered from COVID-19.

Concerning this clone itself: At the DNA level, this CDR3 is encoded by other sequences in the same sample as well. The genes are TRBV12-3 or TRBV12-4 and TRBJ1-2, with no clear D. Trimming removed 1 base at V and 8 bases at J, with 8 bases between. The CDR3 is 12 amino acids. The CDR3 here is CASSLGGRGYTF. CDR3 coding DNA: TGTGCCAGCAGTTTAGGTGGGAGAGGCTACACCTTC.

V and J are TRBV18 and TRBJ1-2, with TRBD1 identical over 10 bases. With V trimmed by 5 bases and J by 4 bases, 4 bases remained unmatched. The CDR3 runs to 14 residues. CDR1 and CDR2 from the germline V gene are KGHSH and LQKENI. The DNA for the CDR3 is TGTGCCAGCTCAACCGGGACAGGGGTCTATGGCTACACCTTC. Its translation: CASSTGTGVYGYTF.

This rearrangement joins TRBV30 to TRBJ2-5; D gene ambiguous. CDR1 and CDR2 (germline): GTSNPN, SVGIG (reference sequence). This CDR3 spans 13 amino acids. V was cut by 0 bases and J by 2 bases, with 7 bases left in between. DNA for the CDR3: TGTGCCTGGAGTGTTGGCATTCAAGAGACCCAGTACTTC. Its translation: CAWSVGIQETQYF.

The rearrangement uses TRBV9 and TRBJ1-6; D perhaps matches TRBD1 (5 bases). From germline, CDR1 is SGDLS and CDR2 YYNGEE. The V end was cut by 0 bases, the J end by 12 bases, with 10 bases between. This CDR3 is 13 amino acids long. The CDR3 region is CASSVVLGLPLHF. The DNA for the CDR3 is TGTGCCAGCAGCGTAGTCCTGGGGCTACCCCTCCACTTT. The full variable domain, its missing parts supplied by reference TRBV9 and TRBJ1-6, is DSGVTQTPKHLITATGQRVTLRCSPRSGDLSVYWYQQSLDQGLQFLIQYYNGEERAKGNILERFSAQQFPDLHSELNLSSLELGDSALYFCASSVVLGLPLHFGNGTRLTVT.

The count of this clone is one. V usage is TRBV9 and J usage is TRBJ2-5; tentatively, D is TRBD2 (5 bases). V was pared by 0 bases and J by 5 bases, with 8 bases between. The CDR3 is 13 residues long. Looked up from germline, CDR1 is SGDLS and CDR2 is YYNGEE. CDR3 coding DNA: TGTGCCAGCAGCGTAGGAGGGTGGGAGACCCAGTACTTC. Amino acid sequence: CASSVGGWETQYF. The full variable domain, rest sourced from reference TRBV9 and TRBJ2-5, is DSGVTQTPKHLITATGQRVTLRCSPRSGDLSVYWYQQSLDQGLQFLIQYYNGEERAKGNILERFSAQQFPDLHSELNLSSLELGDSALYFCASSVGGWETQYFGPGTRLLVL.

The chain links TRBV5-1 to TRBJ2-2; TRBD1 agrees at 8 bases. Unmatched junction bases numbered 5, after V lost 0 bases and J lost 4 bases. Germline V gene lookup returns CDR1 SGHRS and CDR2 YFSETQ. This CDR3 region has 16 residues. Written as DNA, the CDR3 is TGCGCCAGCAGCTTGGGTTATCAGGGGGCCACCGGGGAGCTGTTTTTT. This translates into CASSLGYQGATGELFF. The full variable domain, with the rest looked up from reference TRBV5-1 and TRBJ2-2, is KAGVTQTPRYLIKTRGQQVTLSCSPISGHRSVSWYQQTPGQGLQFLFEYFSETQRNKGNFPGRFSGRQFSNSRSEMNVSTLELGDSALYLCASSLGYQGATGELFFGEGSRLTVL.

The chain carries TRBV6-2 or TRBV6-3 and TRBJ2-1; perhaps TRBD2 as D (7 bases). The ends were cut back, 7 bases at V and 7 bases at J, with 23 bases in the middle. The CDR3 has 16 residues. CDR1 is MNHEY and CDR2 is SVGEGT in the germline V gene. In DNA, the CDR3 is TGTGCCAGCATCCCTTCCTTGGGGCGGGGGCGGAATGAGCAGTTCTTC. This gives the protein CASIPSLGRGRNEQFF.

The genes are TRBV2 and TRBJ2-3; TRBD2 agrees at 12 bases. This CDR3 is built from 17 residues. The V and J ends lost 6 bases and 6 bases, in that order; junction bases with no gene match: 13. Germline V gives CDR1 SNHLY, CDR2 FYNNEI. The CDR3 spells CASSAGSSGGARDTQYF. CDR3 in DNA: TGTGCCAGCAGCGCAGGTTCTAGCGGGGGGGCCAGGGATACGCAGTATTTT.